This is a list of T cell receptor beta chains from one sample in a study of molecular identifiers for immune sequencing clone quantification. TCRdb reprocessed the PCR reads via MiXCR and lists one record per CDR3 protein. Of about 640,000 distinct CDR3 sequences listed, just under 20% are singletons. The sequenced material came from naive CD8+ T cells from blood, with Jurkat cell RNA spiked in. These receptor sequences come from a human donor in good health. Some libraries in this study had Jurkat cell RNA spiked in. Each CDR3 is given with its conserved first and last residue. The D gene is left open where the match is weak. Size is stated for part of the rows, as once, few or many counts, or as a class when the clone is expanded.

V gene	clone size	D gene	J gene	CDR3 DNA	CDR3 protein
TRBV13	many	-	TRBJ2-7	TGTGCCAGCAGCTTAGGGGCAGGAGGAGGGTACGAGCAGTACTTC	CASSLGAGGGYEQYF
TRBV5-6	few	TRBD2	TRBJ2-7	TGTGCCAGCAGCTTCCCGACTAGCACCCCCTACGAGCAGTACTTC	CASSFPTSTPYEQYF
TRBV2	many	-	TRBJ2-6	TGTGCCAGCAGTGAAGCAAGAACTGGGGCCAACGTCCTGACTTTC	CASSEARTGANVLTF
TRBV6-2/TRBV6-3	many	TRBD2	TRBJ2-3	TGTGCCAGCAGTTACTGGGGGGGACGAGATACGCAGTATTTT	CASSYWGGRDTQYF
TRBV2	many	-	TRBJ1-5	TGTGCCAGCAGTGAAGATGGTTGGGACAATCAGCCCCAGCATTTT	CASSEDGWDNQPQHF
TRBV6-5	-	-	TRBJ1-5	TGTGCCAGCAGCCCCGGGGGGGAGGATGGGCCCCAGCATTTT	CASSPGGEDGPQHF
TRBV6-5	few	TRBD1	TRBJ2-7	TGTGCCAGCAGATTACTTGACAGGGGCGAGCAGTACTTC	CASRLLDRGEQYF
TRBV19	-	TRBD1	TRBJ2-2	TGTGCCAGTAGTATAATGTGGACAGGAGTAAACACCGGGGAGCTGGTTTTT	CASSIMWTGVNTGELVF
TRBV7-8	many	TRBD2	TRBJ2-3	TGTGCCAGCAGCCCAGGGACTAGCGGGGTCACAGATACGCAGTATTTT	CASSPGTSGVTDTQYF
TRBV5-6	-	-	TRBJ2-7	TGTGCCAGCAGCTTTAAGGAGGTCGAGCAGTACTTC	CASSFKEVEQYF
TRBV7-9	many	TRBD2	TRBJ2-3	TGTGCCAGCAGCCCCCGGCAGCGGGAGAGAACAGATACGCAGTATTTT	CASSPRQRERTDTQYF
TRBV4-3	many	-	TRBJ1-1	TGCGCCAGCAGCCAAGATTGGGGCGGCACTGAAGCTTTCTTT	CASSQDWGGTEAFF
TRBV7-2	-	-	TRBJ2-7	TGTGCCAGCGGCGACCGGGACTTCTCCTACGAGCAGTACTTC	CASGDRDFSYEQYF
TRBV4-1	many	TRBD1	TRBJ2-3	TGCGCCAGCAGCCAAGGGCAGGGGGCGGCAGATACGCAGTATTTT	CASSQGQGAADTQYF
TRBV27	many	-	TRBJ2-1	TGTGCCAGCAGTTTAGTGGAGGGGGGCCATGAGCAGTTCTTC	CASSLVEGGHEQFF
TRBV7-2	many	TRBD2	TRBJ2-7	TGTGCCAGCAGCCACCAGGGACTAGCGGGAGTCGGTGAGCAGTACTTC	CASSHQGLAGVGEQYF
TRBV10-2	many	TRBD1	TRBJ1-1	TGCGCCAGCAGTGAGCCCGGGACAGGTGAAGCTTTCTTT	CASSEPGTGEAFF
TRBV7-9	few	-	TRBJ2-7	TGTGCCAGCAGCATAATGGGGGAGGGGGGCTACGAGCAGTACTTC	CASSIMGEGGYEQYF
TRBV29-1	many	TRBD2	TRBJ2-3	TGCAGCGTTGACCGTGGACTAGCGGACACAGATACGCAGTATTTT	CSVDRGLADTDTQYF
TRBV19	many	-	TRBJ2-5	TGTGCCAGTAGTATGTGGGGGTGGCAAGAGACCCAGTACTTC	CASSMWGWQETQYF
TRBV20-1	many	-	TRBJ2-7	TGCAGTGCTTGGTCCGGGAGCAGGAACTCCTACGAGCAGTACTTC	CSAWSGSRNSYEQYF
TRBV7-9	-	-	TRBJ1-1	TGTGCCTGCAGCTTAGGCCAGATTGAAGCTTCCTTT	CACSLGQIEASF
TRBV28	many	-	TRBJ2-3	TGTGCCAGCAGTGATAGGACAGAGCCAGATACGCAGTATTTT	CASSDRTEPDTQYF
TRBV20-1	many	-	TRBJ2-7	TGCAGTGCTAGAGATCGTGCAGGGTACGAGCAGTACTTC	CSARDRAGYEQYF
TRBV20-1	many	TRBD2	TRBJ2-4	TGCAGTGCTAGAGAACGGGAGGTTGGCAAAAACATTCAGTACTTC	CSAREREVGKNIQYF
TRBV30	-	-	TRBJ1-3	TGTGCCTGGAGTGGGGGCGGAGGAAACACCATATATTTT	CAWSGGGGNTIYF
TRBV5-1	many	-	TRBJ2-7	TGCGCCAGCAGCTTGGAAGGGGGGCCTTACGAGCAGTACTTC	CASSLEGGPYEQYF
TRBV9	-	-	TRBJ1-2	TGTGCCAGCAGCGTAGTAACAGGCCACCAGGGCGGCTACACCTTC	CASSVVTGHQGGYTF
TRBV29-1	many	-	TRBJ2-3	TGCAGCGGATCTCTTGGCCCCGAAGGTACAGATACGCAGTATTTT	CSGSLGPEGTDTQYF
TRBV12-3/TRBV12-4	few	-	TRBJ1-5	TGTGCCACGACCCCCCTCCGGGCGGATCAGCCCCAGCATTTT	CATTPLRADQPQHF
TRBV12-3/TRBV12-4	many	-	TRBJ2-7	TGTGCCAGCAGTTCCGGCGGTGAGTCCTACGAGCAGTACTTC	CASSSGGESYEQYF
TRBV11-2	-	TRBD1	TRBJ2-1	TGTGCCAGCAGCTTCGGGACAGGGTTAGATGAGCAGTTCTTC	CASSFGTGLDEQFF
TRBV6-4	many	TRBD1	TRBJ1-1	TGTGCCAGCAGTGACCTGGGACAGAGACTCTCGAACACTGAAGCTTTCTTT	CASSDLGQRLSNTEAFF
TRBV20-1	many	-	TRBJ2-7	TGCAGTGCTAGAGGGCTGAGCTCCTACGAGCAGTACTTC	CSARGLSSYEQYF
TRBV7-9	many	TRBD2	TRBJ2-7	TGTGCCAGCAGCTTAATATCAGCGGGGGCCTACGAGCAGTACTTC	CASSLISAGAYEQYF
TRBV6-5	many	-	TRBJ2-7	TGTGCCAGCAGTATTGACGGTACGCCCTACGAGCAGTACTTC	CASSIDGTPYEQYF
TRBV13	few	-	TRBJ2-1	TGTGCCAGCAGCTTACGCGAGATTACCGATTACAATGAGCAGTTCTTC	CASSLREITDYNEQFF
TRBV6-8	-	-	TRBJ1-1	TGTGTCAGCAGTTTACAGGGCGTATGGACTGAAGCTTTCTTT	CVSSLQGVWTEAFF
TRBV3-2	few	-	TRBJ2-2	TGTGCCAGCAGCCGAGGACTAGCGGATTCGAACACCGGGGAGCTGTTTTTT	CASSRGLADSNTGELFF
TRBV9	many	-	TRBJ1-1	TGTGCCAGCAGCGGGACAGAGACTGAAGCTTTCTTT	CASSGTETEAFF
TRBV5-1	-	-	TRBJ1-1	TGCACCAGCAGCTTTACAGGGAGGGACACTGAAGCTTTCTTT	CTSSFTGRDTEAFF
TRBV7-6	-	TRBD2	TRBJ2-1	TGTGCCAGCACCCGAGCGGGAGGTTTGTCCTACAATGAGCAGTTCTTC	CASTRAGGLSYNEQFF
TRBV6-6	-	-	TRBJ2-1	TGTGCCAGCAGTTACTCTTCAGGGTATGACTACAATGAGCAGTTCTTC	CASSYSSGYDYNEQFF
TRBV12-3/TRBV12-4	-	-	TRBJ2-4	TGTGCCAGCAGTTCTTGGGGAGCCAAAAACATTCAGTACTTC	CASSSWGAKNIQYF
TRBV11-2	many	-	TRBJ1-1	TGTGCCAGCAGCTTAGTGGGTAGGATGAACACTGAAGCTTTCTTT	CASSLVGRMNTEAFF
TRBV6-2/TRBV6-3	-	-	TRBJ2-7	TGTGCCAGCAGAACAACGGGCATGGCGGTTCACGAGCAGTACTTC	CASRTTGMAVHEQYF
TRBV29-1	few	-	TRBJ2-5	TGCAGCGTTGTCTTAGGGGCCGGTGAGACCCAGTACTTC	CSVVLGAGETQYF
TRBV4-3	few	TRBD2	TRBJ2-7	TGCGCCAGCAGCCAAGACCAGACGGGACTAGCGGCCTACGAGCAGTACTTC	CASSQDQTGLAAYEQYF
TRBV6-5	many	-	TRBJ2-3	TGTGCCAGCAGTTCCTCAGGACGCACGCAGTATTTT	CASSSSGRTQYF
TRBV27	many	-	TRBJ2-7	TGTGCCAGCAGTTTATCAGTGCCCCCCTACGAGCAGTACTTC	CASSLSVPPYEQYF
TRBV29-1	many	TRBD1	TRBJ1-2	TGCAGCGTTGAAACAGGGGGCGTTGACGGCTACACCTTC	CSVETGGVDGYTF
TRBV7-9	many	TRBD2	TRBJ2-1	TGTGCCAGCAGCTTAGGGGGGAGGGAATCCTCCTACAATGAGCAGTTCTTC	CASSLGGRESSYNEQFF
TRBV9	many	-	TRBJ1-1	TGTGCCAGCAGCGCGGATGACACGGTAACTTTCTTT	CASSADDTVTFF
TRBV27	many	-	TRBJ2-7	TGTGCCAGCAGTTTATGGAGCTCGAGGGCCTACGAGCAGTACTTC	CASSLWSSRAYEQYF
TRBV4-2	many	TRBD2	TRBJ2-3	TGTGCCAGCAGCCAAGGACTAGCAACTGATACGCAGTATTTT	CASSQGLATDTQYF
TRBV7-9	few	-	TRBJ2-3	TGTGCCAGCAGCCCCTGGACGGAGGGGGATACGCAGTATTTT	CASSPWTEGDTQYF